Below, one T cell receptor (beta chain) is given with its context. This sample was included in a study of blood T cell repertoires in COVID-19. Study-level background: The United States, Italy and Spain provided the acute and convalescent COVID-19 samples. PBMCs, B-cell-depleted T cells, or T cells provided the cDNA or gDNA that made up the material.

The CDR3 is 18 amino acids. Germline V gene lookup returns CDR1 MNHEY and CDR2 SVGEGT. V was clipped by 2 bases and J by 5 bases; unmatched bases: 16. How the authors handled the data: Estimation of nucleated cell counts was performed using reference gene primer amplification. Using immunoSEQ multiplex PCR, the repertoire was profiled, and TCRdb retains in-frame clones only, with some absent. V and J calls and clone size follow that table, whereas D and trimming were derived from the DNA. The table includes under 150,000 clones, around 80% detected once. J is TRBJ2-5 and V is TRBV6-2 or TRBV6-3; 8 bases align to TRBD2. This TCR was sampled from a man aged 60-69 years with acute or convalescent COVID-19. The sample comprised peripheral blood. DNA for the CDR3: TGTGCCAGCAGTTACATTCCGTCTAGCGGGTCTCGGCGGGAGACCCAGTACTTC. Translated: CASSYIPSSGSRRETQYF.